Listed below are T cell receptor beta chains from one sample, sequenced in a study of OX40 agonist ivuxolimab in advanced cancers. Using immunoSEQ multiplex PCR, the repertoire was profiled, and TCRdb retains in-frame clones only, with some absent. The data show 70,000 to 85,000 clones, less than 90% seen once. The sample here was CD4+ or CD8+ T cells sorted from blood, taken in a trial of the OX40 agonist ivuxolimab. These receptor sequences come from an adult with an advanced solid tumor such as melanoma, head and neck, liver or kidney cancer. Both conserved end residues are part of each CDR3. D genes are given only for firm matches. Where a row states a size, it is once, few, many or the class of an expanded clone; other rows omit it.

.	TRBJ1-5	TRBV30	.	TGTGCCTGGAGTCTCGGCGGGGATCAGCCCCAGCATTTT	CAWSLGGDQPQHF
.	TRBJ1-5	TRBV21-1	.	TGTGCCAGCAGCCCCCGCTCCCACCTGCCCCAGCATTTT	CASSPRSHLPQHF
.	TRBJ1-1	TRBV27	.	TGTGCCAGCAGTCGCCTTGGGGACACTGAAGCTTTCTTT	CASSRLGDTEAFF
.	TRBJ1-1	TRBV6-5	.	TGTGCCAGCAGTGTGGGAGGGGTGAACACTGAAGCTTTCTTT	CASSVGGVNTEAFF
.	TRBJ2-2	TRBV5-4	.	TGTGCCAGCAGCTTGGGCGGGGGCCCGTTAATCCAAACCGGGGAGCTGTTTTTT	CASSLGGGPLIQTGELFF
.	TRBJ2-7	TRBV6-5	.	TGTGCCAGCAGTTACTTACAGGGCTACGAGCAGTACTTC	CASSYLQGYEQYF
.	TRBJ1-1	TRBV11-2	.	TGTGCCAGTATACGGAGGGGGGCGAGCACTGAAGCTTTCTTT	CASIRRGASTEAFF
.	TRBJ1-4	TRBV4-3	.	TGCGCCAGCAGCCAAGATAGTAGAGGGAGAACTAATGAAAAACTGTTTTTT	CASSQDSRGRTNEKLFF
.	TRBJ1-1	TRBV30	TRBD1	TGTGCCTGGACCCCCTCAGGGGGAGCTGAAGCTTTCTTT	CAWTPSGGAEAFF
.	TRBJ2-5	TRBV19	.	TGTGCCAGTAGTATTCAAGGCCAGAAAGAGACCCAGTACTTC	CASSIQGQKETQYF
few	TRBJ2-7	TRBV7-2	TRBD1	TGTGCCAGCAGCTTATCCAAGGGGGCATACGAGCAGTACTTC	CASSLSKGAYEQYF
.	TRBJ1-5	TRBV2	.	TGTGCCACCACAGAAGGACAGAGCAATCAGCCCCAGCATTTT	CATTEGQSNQPQHF
.	TRBJ1-5	TRBV28	.	TGTGCCAGCAGCGGGACGGTTAGCAATCAGCCCCAGCATTTT	CASSGTVSNQPQHF
few	TRBJ2-2	TRBV14	.	TGTGCCAGCAGCCAAGACCTGGACAGCGGGGAGCTGTTTTTT	CASSQDLDSGELFF
.	TRBJ1-1	TRBV11-2	.	TGTGCCAGCAGCTTTGCGGGGATGAACACTGAAGCTTTCTTT	CASSFAGMNTEAFF
.	TRBJ1-2	TRBV18	.	TGTGCCAGCTCACCCGAGACAGTTGATGGCTACACCTTC	CASSPETVDGYTF
.	TRBJ1-5	TRBV5-1	.	TGCGCCAGCAGCGCGGACGGGAATAATCAGCCCCAGCATTTT	CASSADGNNQPQHF
.	TRBJ2-7	TRBV30	.	TGTGCCTGGTCCAGTGACCTCTACTCCTACGAGCAGTACTTC	CAWSSDLYSYEQYF
.	TRBJ1-1	TRBV5-6	TRBD1	TGTGCCAGCAGCTTGGTACTCAGGGGGTTGAGCACTGAAGCTTTCTTT	CASSLVLRGLSTEAFF
.	TRBJ1-1	TRBV7-2	.	TGTGCCAGCAGCTCCGCCGGGGGGCGAACTGAAGCTTTCTTT	CASSSAGGRTEAFF
.	TRBJ2-7	TRBV28	.	TGTGCCACCCTCGGGGGGCAGGGGGCGTCCTACGAGCAGTACTTC	CATLGGQGASYEQYF
.	TRBJ2-2	TRBV19	.	TGTGCCAGTACCCAAGTACAGGGTGCCGGGGAGCTGTTTTTT	CASTQVQGAGELFF
.	TRBJ1-2	TRBV6-1	.	TGTGCCAGCAGTCAAACTACAGGAGACTATGGCTACACCTTC	CASSQTTGDYGYTF
few	TRBJ2-3	TRBV11-3	TRBD2	TGTGCCAGCAGCCGCGGGGGAGCCACAGATACGCAGTATTTT	CASSRGGATDTQYF
.	TRBJ1-2	TRBV28	.	TGTGCCAGCAGTTTTGGGAAAAACTATGGCTACACCTTC	CASSFGKNYGYTF
.	TRBJ1-4	TRBV25-1	TRBD1	TGTGCCAGCAGTGGCCGGGACAGGGGGCTCGGGCTGTTTTTT	CASSGRDRGLGLFF
once	TRBJ1-5	TRBV7-8	.	TGTGCCAGCAGCCCCGACAGGTTGAACAATCAGCCCCAGCATTTT	CASSPDRLNNQPQHF
.	TRBJ1-2	TRBV7-2	TRBD1	TGTGCCAGCAGCCCGACAGGGCCTTGGGGCTACACCTTC	CASSPTGPWGYTF
.	TRBJ2-7	TRBV11-1	TRBD2	TGTGCCAGCAGCTTAGAGGGACTACCCTCGGACGAGCAGTACTTC	CASSLEGLPSDEQYF
.	TRBJ2-3	TRBV7-2	.	TGTGCCAGCAGCTTTGGTAAGCCGGGGCCTACGCAGTATTTT	CASSFGKPGPTQYF
.	TRBJ2-7	TRBV5-6	.	TGTGCCAGCAGCCCTCGCCACGGGGGCCGAAACTACGAGCAGTACTTC	CASSPRHGGRNYEQYF
once	TRBJ1-5	TRBV28	TRBD1	TGTGCCAGCAGCGCCGCCTGGACAGGGGGCAATCAGCCCCAGCATTTT	CASSAAWTGGNQPQHF
once	TRBJ2-5	TRBV6-5	.	TGTGCCAGCAGTCCCGGGACCACCCCCGGAGAGACCCAGTACTTC	CASSPGTTPGETQYF
.	TRBJ2-3	TRBV18	.	TGTGCCAGCTCACCAAGGGTCTTAGCTGATGATACGCAGTATTTT	CASSPRVLADDTQYF
.	TRBJ2-7	TRBV15	.	TGTGCCACCAGCAGAGCTGGGGACGTAGCCTACGAGCAGTACTTC	CATSRAGDVAYEQYF
.	TRBJ2-5	TRBV2	TRBD2	TGTGCCAGCAGCCGACTAGCGGGGTTCCAAGAGACCCAGTACTTC	CASSRLAGFQETQYF
.	TRBJ2-7	TRBV5-1	TRBD1	TGCGCCAGCAGCGGTGGACAGGGGACATTCTACGAGCAGTACTTC	CASSGGQGTFYEQYF
.	TRBJ1-1	TRBV6-6	TRBD1	TGTGCCAGCAGAGGGGACAGGGGTAGCTTCCCCTGGGTAGCTTTCTTT	CASRGDRGSFPWVAFF
.	TRBJ1-1	TRBV5-4	.	TGTGCCAGCAGCCCTAGGACGTACACTGAAGCTTTCTTT	CASSPRTYTEAFF
.	TRBJ2-7	TRBV28	.	TGTGCCAGCAGCCGCTCCTACGAGCAGTACTTC	CASSRSYEQYF
.	TRBJ1-6	TRBV11-2	.	TGTGCCAGCAGCTTATCCGGGCCCTTAAATGCACCCCTCCACTTT	CASSLSGPLNAPLHF
.	TRBJ2-7	TRBV27	TRBD2	TGTGCCAGCAGAACTAGCGGGAGTTACGAGCAGTACTTC	CASRTSGSYEQYF
.	TRBJ2-5	TRBV15	.	TGTGCCACCAGCCCTTTGAGGGCAGGGATCGAGACCCAGTACTTC	CATSPLRAGIETQYF
.	TRBJ2-5	TRBV18	TRBD2	TGTGCCAGCTCACCAAGGGGACTAGCGGGAGCGCGGGGAAGAGAGACCCAGTACTTC	CASSPRGLAGARGRETQYF
.	TRBJ1-5	TRBV19	.	TGTGCCATCGGGCGGGGGGCAGGCAATCAGCCCCAGCATTTT	CAIGRGAGNQPQHF
.	TRBJ1-1	TRBV5-4	.	TGTGCCAGCAGCCCTCCAGGAGGGGGTAACACTGAAGCTTTCTTT	CASSPPGGGNTEAFF
.	TRBJ1-1	TRBV14	TRBD1	TGTGCCAGCAGCCAAGTTGCAGGGGGCTACACTGAAGCTTTCTTT	CASSQVAGGYTEAFF
once	TRBJ1-3	TRBV6-5	.	TGTGCCAGCAGGACCAGGGGTTCGGGGGGAAACACCATATATTTT	CASRTRGSGGNTIYF
.	TRBJ2-6	TRBV11-2	.	TGTGCCAGCAGCTGGACAACAAACTCTGGGGCCAACGTCCTGACTTTC	CASSWTTNSGANVLTF
.	TRBJ1-2	TRBV19	.	TGTGCCAGTAGTATGGTCCGCAACTATGGCTACACCTTC	CASSMVRNYGYTF
.	TRBJ2-3	TRBV4-2	.	TGTGCCAGCAGCCAAGGGAGCACAGATACGCAGTATTTT	CASSQGSTDTQYF
.	TRBJ2-4	TRBV28	.	TGTGCCAGCAGCCAAATTTTAGGCAAAAACATTCAGTACTTC	CASSQILGKNIQYF
.	TRBJ1-3	TRBV28	TRBD1	TGTGCCAGCAGTTTCCCCCGGGACAGGGGCAAGAGAAACACCATATATTTT	CASSFPRDRGKRNTIYF
.	TRBJ2-7	TRBV15	.	TGTGCCACCAGCAGAGAGAGCCACACCTACGAGCAGTACTTC	CATSRESHTYEQYF